The 15 T cell receptor beta chains below come from one sample, sequenced in a study of cytomegalovirus exposure and HLA in healthy donors. Primers for the PCR totalled 60 Vbeta and 13 Jbeta. TCRdb's copy holds only in-frame clones and misses some; the assay was immunoSEQ multiplex PCR. Counted here are some 130,000 clones, under 90% occurring once; the ten biggest clones make up 4%. The sequenced sample consisted of PBMCs. These TCRs come from a woman aged 40 to 55 in good health and CMV-seronegative.

V and J are TRBV5-5 and TRBJ1-1; no reliable D call. V lost 3 bases, J lost 1 base, and 16 bases lay in between. The CDR3 sequence is 16 residues long. Germline V gives CDR1 SGHKS, CDR2 YYEKEE (reference sequence). CDR3 protein: CASSSVSTDWNTEAFF. The CDR3, as DNA: TGTGCCAGCAGCTCGGTGTCCACTGACTGGAACACTGAAGCTTTCTTT.

The J gene is TRBJ2-3, the V gene TRBV5-1; 11 nucleotides align to TRBD2. Germline V gives CDR1 SGHRS, CDR2 YFSETQ. The CDR3 totals 16 residues. J was trimmed by 4 bases and V by 7 bases; bases with no gene match: 11. The CDR3 DNA is TGCGCCAGCCAGGCCCAAACTAGCGGGAGAGCAGATACGCAGTATTTT. Translated, it gives CASQAQTSGRADTQYF. The full variable domain, its missing parts supplied by reference TRBV5-1 and TRBJ2-3, is KAGVTQTPRYLIKTRGQQVTLSCSPISGHRSVSWYQQTPGQGLQFLFEYFSETQRNKGNFPGRFSGRQFSNSRSEMNVSTLELGDSALYLCASQAQTSGRADTQYFGPGTRLTVL.

The rearrangement joins TRBV6-5 to TRBJ2-2; no firm D call. The CDR3 length is 16 residues. Trimming removed 0 bases from V and 2 bases from J, with 10 bases in between. Germline lookup yields CDR1 MNHEY and CDR2 SVGAGI. The CDR3 bases are TGTGCCAGCAGTTACTCGTGGAGTTCCAACACCGGGGAGCTGTTTTTT. Encoded protein: CASSYSWSSNTGELFF.

The chain is built from TRBV4-2 and TRBJ1-2; weak D call: TRBD1 (5 bases). The ends were cut back, 1 base at V and 6 bases at J, with 9 bases in the middle. CDR3 length: 13 amino acids. In germline, CDR1 is LGHNA, CDR2 YNFKEQ. This chain's CDR3 is CASSQGPQDGYTF. The CDR3 DNA reads TGTGCCAGCAGCCAAGGCCCACAGGATGGCTACACCTTC.

The table lists this clone with a few counts. Other DNA sequences in the sample encode the same CDR3. The J gene is TRBJ1-1, the V gene TRBV27, with TRBD1 matching over 9 bases. V lost 6 bases, J lost 4 bases, and 0 bases stayed unmatched. The CDR3 has 12 amino acids. The germline CDR1 and CDR2 sequences are MNHEY and SMNVEV (reference sequence). CDR3 protein: CASRDRGTEAFF. CDR3 bases: TGTGCCAGCAGGGACAGGGGCACTGAAGCTTTCTTT.

The chain carries TRBV5-1 and TRBJ1-2, with D tentatively TRBD1 (5 bases). Trimming left V 4 bases short and J 1 base short, with 11 bases between. Germline V gene data show CDR1 as SGHRS and CDR2 as YFSETQ. The CDR3 totals 14 residues. CDR3 sequence (DNA): TGCGCCAGCAGCCTAGGAGGGGATAACTATGGCTACACCTTC. It translates to CASSLGGDNYGYTF. Full variable domain (missing parts from reference TRBV5-1 and TRBJ1-2): KAGVTQTPRYLIKTRGQQVTLSCSPISGHRSVSWYQQTPGQGLQFLFEYFSETQRNKGNFPGRFSGRQFSNSRSEMNVSTLELGDSALYLCASSLGGDNYGYTFGSGTRLTVV.

The chain uses TRBV15 and TRBJ1-2; the match to TRBD1 covers 11 bases. Germline V gene data show CDR1 as LNHNV and CDR2 as YYDKDF (reference sequence). The CDR3 extends over 16 amino acids. With 0 bases clipped from V and 4 bases from J, the junction kept 4 bases outside the gene matches. This CDR3 is CATSREPGQGGYGYTF. CDR3 bases: TGTGCCACCAGCAGAGAGCCGGGACAGGGGGGCTATGGCTACACCTTC. The entire variable domain, with the rest obtained from reference TRBV15 and TRBJ1-2, is as follows: DAMVIQNPRYQVTQFGKPVTLSCSQTLNHNVMYWYQQKSSQAPKLLFHYYDKDFNNEADTPDNFQSRRPNTSFCFLDIRSPGLGDTAMYLCATSREPGQGGYGYTFGSGTRLTVV.

Remarks on this clone: The junction does not match germline at one end; this may be a read error. The genes are TRBV19 and TRBJ1-2, with 7 bases that match TRBD1. CDR3 size: 9 residues. The germline V gene encodes CDR1 LNHDA and CDR2 SQIVND (reference sequence). The CDR3 is CASSTRQGF. DNA for the CDR3: TGTGCCAGTAGCACCCGACAGGGTTTC.

This chain connects TRBV6-1 to TRBJ1-1, with TRBD1 matching over 10 bases. The CDR3 consists of 13 residues. The J segment lost 4 bases and the V segment lost 7 bases, leaving 3 bases of the junction unmatched. Germline CDR1 and CDR2: MNHNS and SASEGT. CDR3 region: CASNWDRGTEAFF. The CDR3 DNA is TGTGCCAGCAATTGGGACAGGGGCACTGAAGCTTTCTTT.

This clone was observed a handful of times. The chain has TRBV7-9 and TRBJ2-7; D possibly corresponds to TRBD1 (6 bases). CDR3 size: 14 residues. V lost 0 bases, J lost 3 bases, and 9 bases lay in between. Germline values: CDR1 SEHNR, CDR2 FQNEAQ (reference sequence). The DNA of the CDR3 is TGTGCCAGCAGCTTAGCACAGGGTGACTACGAGCAGTACTTC. Protein: CASSLAQGDYEQYF.

The chain is built from TRBV25-1 and TRBJ2-1, with TRBD1 matching over 9 bases. The CDR3 is 18 amino acids. CDR1 is MGHDK and CDR2 is SYGVNS in the germline V gene. V lost 2 bases, J lost 1 base, and 9 bases stayed unmatched. CDR3 in DNA: TGTGCCAGCAGTGAACGGAGCACAGGGGGCGATTCCTACAATGAGCAGTTCTTC. Translating it yields CASSERSTGGDSYNEQFF.

V is TRBV29-1 and J is TRBJ1-2; D remains ambiguous. Germline loops: CDR1 SQVTM, CDR2 ANQGSEA. The V end was cut by 5 bases, the J end by 4 bases, with 11 bases between. The CDR3 has 12 residues. CDR3 protein: CSVSGDGYGYTF. The CDR3, as DNA: TGCAGCGTTAGTGGAGACGGCTATGGCTACACCTTC.

On this clone itself: The junction and the germline gene differ at one end; a read error may be behind it. V usage is TRBV9 and J usage is TRBJ2-2; 8 bases align to TRBD1. Germline values: CDR1 SGDLS, CDR2 YYNGEE. This CDR3 comprises 17 residues. Here the CDR3 reads CASSARGTGWNAGELFF. CDR3 sequence (DNA): TGTGCCAGCAGCGCGCGAGGGACAGGCTGGAACGCCGGGGAGCTGTTTTTT.

This clone was counted a single time. The gene calls are TRBV7-9 and TRBJ2-7; possibly TRBD1 for D (6 bases). Germline V lookup: CDR1 SEHNR, CDR2 FQNEAQ (reference sequence). This CDR3 has 16 amino acids. V shed 4 bases and J shed 6 bases, with 22 bases lying between them. The CDR3 protein is CASSSTETGFYGEQYF. The CDR3 DNA is TGTGCCAGCAGCTCGACCGAAACAGGGTTCTACGGCGAGCAGTACTTC.

The chain is built from TRBV19 and TRBJ2-2; the match to TRBD1 covers 9 bases. Losses at the gene ends were 1 base for V and 6 bases for J; bases not matched to a gene: 9. The CDR3 has 17 residues. The germline V gene has CDR1 LNHDA and CDR2 SQIVND (reference sequence). The CDR3 sequence: CASSIGSGTGKAGELFF. The DNA of the CDR3 is TGTGCCAGTAGTATAGGGTCCGGGACAGGGAAGGCCGGGGAGCTGTTTTTT.